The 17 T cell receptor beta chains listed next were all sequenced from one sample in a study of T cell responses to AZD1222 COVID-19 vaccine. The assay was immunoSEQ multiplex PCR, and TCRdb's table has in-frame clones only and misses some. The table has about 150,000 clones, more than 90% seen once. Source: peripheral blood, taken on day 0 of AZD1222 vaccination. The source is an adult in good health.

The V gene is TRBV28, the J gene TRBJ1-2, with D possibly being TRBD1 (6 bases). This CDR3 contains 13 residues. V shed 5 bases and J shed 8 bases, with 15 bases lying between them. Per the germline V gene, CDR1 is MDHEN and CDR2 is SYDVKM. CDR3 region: CASSPNRVRGYTF. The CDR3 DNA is TGTGCCAGCAGTCCCAACAGGGTTCGGGGCTACACCTTC.

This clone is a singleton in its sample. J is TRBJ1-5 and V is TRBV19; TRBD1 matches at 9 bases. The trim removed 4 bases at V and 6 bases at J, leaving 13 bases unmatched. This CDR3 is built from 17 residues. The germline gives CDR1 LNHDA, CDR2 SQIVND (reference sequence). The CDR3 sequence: CASSTGTGRAVSQPQHF. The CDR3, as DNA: TGTGCCAGTAGTACCGGGACAGGGCGCGCAGTTAGTCAGCCCCAGCATTTT.

In DNA, the CDR3 is TGTGCCAGCAGCTCTCGTACTAATGAAAAACTGTTTTTT. The encoded protein is CASSSRTNEKLFF. The gene calls are TRBV7-2 and TRBJ1-4, with D uncertain. The V end lost 4 bases, the J end lost 2 bases, and 5 bases lay between the germline ends. Germline assignment: CDR1 SGHTA and CDR2 FQGNSA. CDR3 length: 13 amino acids.

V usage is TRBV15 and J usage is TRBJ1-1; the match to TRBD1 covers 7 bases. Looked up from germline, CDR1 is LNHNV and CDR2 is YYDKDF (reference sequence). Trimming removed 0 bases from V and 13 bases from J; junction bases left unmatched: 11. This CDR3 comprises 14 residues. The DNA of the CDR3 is TGTGCCACCAGCAGAGAGGAGGTAGGGGGCTTGGTTTTCTTT. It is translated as CATSREEVGGLVFF.

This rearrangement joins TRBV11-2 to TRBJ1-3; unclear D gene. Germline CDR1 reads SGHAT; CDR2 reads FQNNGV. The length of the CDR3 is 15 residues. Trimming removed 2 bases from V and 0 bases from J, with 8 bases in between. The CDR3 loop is CASSLIEGSGNTIYF. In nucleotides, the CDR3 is TGTGCCAGCAGCTTAATTGAGGGCTCTGGAAACACCATATATTTT.

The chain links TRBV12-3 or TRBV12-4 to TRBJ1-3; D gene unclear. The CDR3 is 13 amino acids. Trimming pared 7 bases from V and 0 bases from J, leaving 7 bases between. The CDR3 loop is CASTGSSGNTIYF. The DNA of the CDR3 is TGTGCCAGCACGGGGAGCTCTGGAAACACCATATATTTT.

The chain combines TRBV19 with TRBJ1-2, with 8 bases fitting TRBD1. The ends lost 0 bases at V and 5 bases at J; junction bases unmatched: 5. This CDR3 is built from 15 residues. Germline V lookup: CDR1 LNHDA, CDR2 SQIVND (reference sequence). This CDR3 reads CASSIDHRTGYGYTF. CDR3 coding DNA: TGTGCCAGTAGTATAGATCATAGGACAGGGTATGGCTACACCTTC.

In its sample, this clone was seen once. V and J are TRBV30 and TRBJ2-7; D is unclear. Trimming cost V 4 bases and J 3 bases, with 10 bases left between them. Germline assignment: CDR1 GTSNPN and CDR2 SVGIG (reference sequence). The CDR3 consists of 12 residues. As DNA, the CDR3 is TGTGCCTGGAAAATCGCCAGCTACGAGCAGTACTTC. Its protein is CAWKIASYEQYF.

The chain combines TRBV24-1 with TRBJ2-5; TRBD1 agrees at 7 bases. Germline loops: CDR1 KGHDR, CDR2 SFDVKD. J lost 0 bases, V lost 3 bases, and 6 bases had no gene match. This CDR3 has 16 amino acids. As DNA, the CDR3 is TGTGCCACCAGTGATGGGCGACAGGGATACCAAGAGACCCAGTACTTC. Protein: CATSDGRQGYQETQYF.

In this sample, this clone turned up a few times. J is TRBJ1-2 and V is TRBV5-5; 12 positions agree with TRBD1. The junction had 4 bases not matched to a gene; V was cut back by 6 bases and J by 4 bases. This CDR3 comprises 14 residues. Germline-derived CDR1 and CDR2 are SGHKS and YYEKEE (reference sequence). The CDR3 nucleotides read TGTGCCAGCAACTGGGACAGGGGGCTCTATGGCTACACCTTC. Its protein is CASNWDRGLYGYTF.

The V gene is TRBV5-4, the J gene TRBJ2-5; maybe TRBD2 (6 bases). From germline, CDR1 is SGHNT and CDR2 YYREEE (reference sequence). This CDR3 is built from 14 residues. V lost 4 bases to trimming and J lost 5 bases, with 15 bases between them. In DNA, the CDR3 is TGTGCCAGCAGCCGGGACTTGGCCAGGGAGACCCAGTACTTC. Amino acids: CASSRDLARETQYF.

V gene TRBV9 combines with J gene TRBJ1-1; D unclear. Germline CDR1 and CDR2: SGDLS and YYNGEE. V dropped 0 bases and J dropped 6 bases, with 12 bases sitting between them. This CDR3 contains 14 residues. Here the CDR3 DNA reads TGTGCCAGCAGCGTAGCAAGGACGGGTCCTGAAGCTTTCTTT. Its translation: CASSVARTGPEAFF. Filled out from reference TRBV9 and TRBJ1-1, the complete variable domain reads DSGVTQTPKHLITATGQRVTLRCSPRSGDLSVYWYQQSLDQGLQFLIQYYNGEERAKGNILERFSAQQFPDLHSELNLSSLELGDSALYFCASSVARTGPEAFFGQGTRLTVV.

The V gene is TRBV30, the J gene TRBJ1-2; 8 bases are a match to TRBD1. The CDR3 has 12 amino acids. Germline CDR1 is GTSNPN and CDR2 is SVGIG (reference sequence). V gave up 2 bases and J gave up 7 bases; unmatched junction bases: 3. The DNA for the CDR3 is TGTGCCTGGAGTCCGGACAGGGCTGGCTACACCTTC. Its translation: CAWSPDRAGYTF.

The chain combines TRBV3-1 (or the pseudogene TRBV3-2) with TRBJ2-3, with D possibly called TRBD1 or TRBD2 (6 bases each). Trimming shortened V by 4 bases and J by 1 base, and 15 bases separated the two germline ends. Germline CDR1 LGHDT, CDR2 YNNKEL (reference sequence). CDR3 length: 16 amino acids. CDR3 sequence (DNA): TGTGCCAGCAGCCCTCCTAGGGGGGTGGGCACAGATACGCAGTATTTT. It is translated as CASSPPRGVGTDTQYF.

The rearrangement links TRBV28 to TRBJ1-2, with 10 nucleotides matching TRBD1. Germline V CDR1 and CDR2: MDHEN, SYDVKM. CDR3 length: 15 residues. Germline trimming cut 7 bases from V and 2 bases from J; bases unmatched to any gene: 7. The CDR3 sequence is CASIIGTGANYGYTF. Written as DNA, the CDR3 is TGTGCCAGCATCATAGGGACAGGGGCAAACTATGGCTACACCTTC.

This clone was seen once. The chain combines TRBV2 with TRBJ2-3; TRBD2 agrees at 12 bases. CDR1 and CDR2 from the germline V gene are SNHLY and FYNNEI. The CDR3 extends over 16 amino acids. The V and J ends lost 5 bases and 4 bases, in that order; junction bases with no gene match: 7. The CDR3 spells CASSLRLAGESDTQYF. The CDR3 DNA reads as TGTGCCAGCAGTTTACGACTAGCGGGGGAGTCAGATACGCAGTATTTT. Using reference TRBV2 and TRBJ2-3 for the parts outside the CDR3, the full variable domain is EPEVTQTPSHQVTQMGQEVILRCVPISNHLYFYWYRQILGQKVEFLVSFYNNEISEKSEIFDDQFSVERPDGSNFTLKIRSTKLEDSAMYFCASSLRLAGESDTQYFGPGTRLTVL.

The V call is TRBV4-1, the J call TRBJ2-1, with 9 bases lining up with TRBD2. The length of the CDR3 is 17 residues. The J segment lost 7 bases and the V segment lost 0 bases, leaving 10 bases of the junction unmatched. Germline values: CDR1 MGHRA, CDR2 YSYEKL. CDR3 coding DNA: TGCGCCAGCAGCCAAGAGGGGGGTCTAGCGGGACGGAATGAGCAGTTCTTC. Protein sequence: CASSQEGGLAGRNEQFF.